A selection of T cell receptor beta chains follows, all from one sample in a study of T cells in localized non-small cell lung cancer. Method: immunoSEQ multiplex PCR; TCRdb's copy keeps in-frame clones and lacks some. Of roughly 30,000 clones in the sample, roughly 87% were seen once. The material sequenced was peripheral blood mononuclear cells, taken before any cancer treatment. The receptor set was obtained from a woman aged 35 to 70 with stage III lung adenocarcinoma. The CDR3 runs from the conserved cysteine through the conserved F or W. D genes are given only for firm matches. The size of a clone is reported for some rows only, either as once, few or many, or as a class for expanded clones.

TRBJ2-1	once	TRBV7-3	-	TGTGCCAGCAGCCCCCGAGCAGGGAACTATGAGCAGTTCTTC	CASSPRAGNYEQFF
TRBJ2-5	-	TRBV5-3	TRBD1	TGTGCCAGCAGCTTGGACAGGGAAGAGACCCAGTACTTC	CASSLDREETQYF
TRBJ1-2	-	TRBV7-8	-	TGTGCCAGCAGCTTAGGGGCGACTCGTATTTCCTATGGCTACACCTTC	CASSLGATRISYGYTF
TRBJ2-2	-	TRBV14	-	TGTGCCAGCAGCCAAGTTCGGGAGAACACCGGGGAGCTGTTTTTT	CASSQVRENTGELFF
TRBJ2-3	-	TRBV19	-	TGTGCCACCACTGAGAGGGATCAGGATACGCAGTATTTT	CATTERDQDTQYF
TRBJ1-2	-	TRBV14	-	TGTGCCAGCAGCCATGGGCCCACCTATGGCTACACCTTC	CASSHGPTYGYTF
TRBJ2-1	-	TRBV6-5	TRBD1	TGTGCCAGCAGTTCCGGACAGGGTTACAATGAGCAGTTCTTC	CASSSGQGYNEQFF
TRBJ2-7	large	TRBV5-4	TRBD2	TGTGCCAGCAGCCGCCGGACTAGCGGCACCCTCGAGCAGTACTTC	CASSRRTSGTLEQYF
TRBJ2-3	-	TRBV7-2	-	TGTGCCAGCAGCCCTCACGGGCATACGCAGTATTTT	CASSPHGHTQYF
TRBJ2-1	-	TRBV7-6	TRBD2	TGTGCCAGCAGCTTCCTAGCGGGTGAGCAGTTCTTC	CASSFLAGEQFF
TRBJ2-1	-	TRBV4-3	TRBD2	TGCGCCAGCAGCTACGGACTAGCGGCTTACAATGAGCAGTTCTTC	CASSYGLAAYNEQFF
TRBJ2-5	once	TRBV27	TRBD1	TGTGCCAGCAGTGAAGGGACAGGAGGAGAGACCCAGTACTTC	CASSEGTGGETQYF
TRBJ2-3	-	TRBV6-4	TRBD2	TGTGCCAGCCAAGCGGGAGACACAGATACGCAGTATTTT	CASQAGDTDTQYF
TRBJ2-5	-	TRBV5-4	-	TGTGCCAGCAGCTTAACAGGCCCCTGGGAGACCCAGTACTTC	CASSLTGPWETQYF
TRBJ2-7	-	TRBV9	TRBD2	TGTGCCAGCAGCCCCCTAGCGGCAACATACGAGCAGTACTTC	CASSPLAATYEQYF
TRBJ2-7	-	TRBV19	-	TGTGCCAGTAGTATCCGCCCTGGCGTCTACGAGCAGTACTTC	CASSIRPGVYEQYF
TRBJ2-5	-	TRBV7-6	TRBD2	TGTGCCAGCAGCCAGGGACTAGTGGTAGAGACCCAGTACTTC	CASSQGLVVETQYF
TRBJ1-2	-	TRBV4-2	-	TGTGCCAGCAGCCCGGGCGGGGCCGTCTATGGCTACACCTTC	CASSPGGAVYGYTF
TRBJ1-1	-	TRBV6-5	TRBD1	TGTGCCAGCAGTTCCAGCGCTGGACAGGAGGGGGAGGAAGCTTTCTTT	CASSSSAGQEGEEAFF
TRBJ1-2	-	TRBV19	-	TGTGCCAGTAGTATACGGGGGCAGGACTATGGCTACACCTTC	CASSIRGQDYGYTF
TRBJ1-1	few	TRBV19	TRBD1	TGTGCCAGTAGTAACCGGGACAGGGGGAACACTGAAGCTTTCTTT	CASSNRDRGNTEAFF
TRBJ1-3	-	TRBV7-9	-	TGTGCCAGCAGCTTTCCTGGAAACACCATATATTTT	CASSFPGNTIYF
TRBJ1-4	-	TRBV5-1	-	TGCGCCAGCAGCCCGGGACGGCCGAATGAAAAACTGTTTTTT	CASSPGRPNEKLFF
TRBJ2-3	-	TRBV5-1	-	TGCGCCAGCAGCTTGGCCCCCGAAAGCACAGATACGCAGTATTTT	CASSLAPESTDTQYF
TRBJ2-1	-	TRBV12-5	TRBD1	TGTGCTAGTGGTCCGACAGGGTACAATGAGCAGTTCTTC	CASGPTGYNEQFF
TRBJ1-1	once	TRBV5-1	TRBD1	TGCGCCAGCAGCTTGGAATACAGGGGGAACACTGAAGCTTTCTTT	CASSLEYRGNTEAFF
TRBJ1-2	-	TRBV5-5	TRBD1	TGTGCCAGCAGCGACAGGGGGGCCCTACCGGCTAACTATGGCTACACCTTC	CASSDRGALPANYGYTF
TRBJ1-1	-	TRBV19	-	TGTGCCGCATTCAGTTGGGTGAACACTGAAGCTTTCTTT	CAAFSWVNTEAFF
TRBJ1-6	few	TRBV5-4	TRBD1	TGTGCCAGCAGCCCGGGACAGCTGGAATCACCCCTCCACTTT	CASSPGQLESPLHF
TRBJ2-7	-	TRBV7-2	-	TGTGCCAGCAGCTATATCGGGCTCTACGAGCAGTACTTC	CASSYIGLYEQYF
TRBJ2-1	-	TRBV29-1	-	TGCAGCGTTGAAGGCCCCCTAGGTGGGGGCCGCTCCTCCTACAATGAGCAGTTCTTC	CSVEGPLGGGRSSYNEQFF
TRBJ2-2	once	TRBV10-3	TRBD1	TGTGCCATCAGTGCGGACAGGGCGGGCGGGGAGCTGTTTTTT	CAISADRAGGELFF
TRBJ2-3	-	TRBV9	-	TGTGCCAGCAGCGTAGGCCTCTCCATCACAACAGATACGCAGTATTTT	CASSVGLSITTDTQYF
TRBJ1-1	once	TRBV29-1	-	TGCAGCGGGGACTCCGGGGGCACTGAAGCTTTCTTT	CSGDSGGTEAFF
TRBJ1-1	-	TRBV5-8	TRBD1	TGTGCCAGCAGCTTTACAGGGGCTGAAGCTTTCTTT	CASSFTGAEAFF
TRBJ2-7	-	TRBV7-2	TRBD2	TGTGCCAGCAGCTTAGTGGCTAGCGGGGGGGCCTACGAGCAGTACTTC	CASSLVASGGAYEQYF
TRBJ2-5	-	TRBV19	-	TGTGCCAGTAGTATCCAGGGGTCAGAGACCCAGTACTTC	CASSIQGSETQYF
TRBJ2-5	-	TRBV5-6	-	TGTGCCAGCAGCTTAACAGGCCCCTGGGAGACCCAGTACTTC	CASSLTGPWETQYF
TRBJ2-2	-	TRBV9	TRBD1	TGTGCCAGCAGCACGAACCCCGGGACAGCGAACACCGGGGAGCTGTTTTTT	CASSTNPGTANTGELFF
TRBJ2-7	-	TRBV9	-	TGTGCCAGCAGCGTAACCGGTAACTCCTACGAGCAGTACTTC	CASSVTGNSYEQYF
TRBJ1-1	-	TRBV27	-	TGTGCCAGCAGTTTTCGGGGGGTAACTGAAGCTTTCTTT	CASSFRGVTEAFF
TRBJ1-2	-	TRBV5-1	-	TGCGCCAGCAGCCAAACCGGGACTCCTAACTATGGCTACACCTTC	CASSQTGTPNYGYTF
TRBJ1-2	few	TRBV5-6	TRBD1	TGTGCCAGCAGCATATCCGGGACAGGGAACTATGGCTACACCTTC	CASSISGTGNYGYTF
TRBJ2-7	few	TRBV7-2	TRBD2	TGTGCCAGCAGCTTGGGGGGGGTCTCCTACGAGCAGTACTTC	CASSLGGVSYEQYF
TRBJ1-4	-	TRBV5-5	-	TGTGCCAGCAGCCAACAGAGTAATGAAAAACTGTTTTTT	CASSQQSNEKLFF
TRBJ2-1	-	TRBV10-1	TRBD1	TGCGCCAGCAGCCTAGGGGTAGGACAGGGAAATGAGCAGTTCTTC	CASSLGVGQGNEQFF
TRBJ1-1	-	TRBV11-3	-	TGTGCCAGCAGCTCCGGGGGTTGGGGCACTGAAGCTTTCTTT	CASSSGGWGTEAFF
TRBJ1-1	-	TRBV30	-	TGTGCCTGGACCGTGGGCACCGTAAACACTGAAGCTTTCTTT	CAWTVGTVNTEAFF
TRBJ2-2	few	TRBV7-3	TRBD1	TGTGCCAGCAGCTTAACAGGGGGCTGGAACACCGGGGAGCTGTTTTTT	CASSLTGGWNTGELFF
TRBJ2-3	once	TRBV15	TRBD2	TGTGCCACCAGCAGAGGACTAGCGGGGGGGCTGAGCACAGATACGCAGTATTTT	CATSRGLAGGLSTDTQYF
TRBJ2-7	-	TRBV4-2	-	TGTGCCAGCAGCCAAGAGTGGGGATGGAACGGTAACTCCTACGAGCAGTACTTC	CASSQEWGWNGNSYEQYF
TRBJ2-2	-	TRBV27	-	TGTGCCAGCAGTTTATCGAGGGCCTTCACCGGGGAGCTGTTTTTT	CASSLSRAFTGELFF
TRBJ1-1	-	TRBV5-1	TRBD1	TGCGCCAGCAGCAAACCGGGACAGATGAACACTGAAGCTTTCTTT	CASSKPGQMNTEAFF
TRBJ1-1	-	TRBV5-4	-	TGTGCCAGCAGCTTTGAACAGGGCAACACTGAAGCTTTCTTT	CASSFEQGNTEAFF
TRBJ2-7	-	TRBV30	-	TGTGCCTGGAAACGGGACCTCGAGCAGTACTTC	CAWKRDLEQYF
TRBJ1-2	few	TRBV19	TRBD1	TGTGCCAGTAGTATCTCGCGGGACAGGAACTATGGCTACACCTTC	CASSISRDRNYGYTF
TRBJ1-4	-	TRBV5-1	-	TGCGCCAGCAGCTTGGTAGCCAGTGAAAAACTGTTTTTT	CASSLVASEKLFF
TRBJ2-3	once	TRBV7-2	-	TGTGCCAGCAGCTTGGACTACCAAACGGATACGCAGTATTTT	CASSLDYQTDTQYF